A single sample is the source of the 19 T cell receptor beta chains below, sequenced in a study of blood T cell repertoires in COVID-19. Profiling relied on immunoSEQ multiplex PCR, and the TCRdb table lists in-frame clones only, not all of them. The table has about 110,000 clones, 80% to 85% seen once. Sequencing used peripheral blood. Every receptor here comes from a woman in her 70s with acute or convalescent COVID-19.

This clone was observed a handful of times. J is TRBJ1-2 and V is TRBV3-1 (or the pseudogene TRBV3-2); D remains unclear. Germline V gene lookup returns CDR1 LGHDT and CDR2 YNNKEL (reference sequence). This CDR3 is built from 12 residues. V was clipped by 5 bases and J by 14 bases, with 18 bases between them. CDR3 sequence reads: CASSDQGRGETF. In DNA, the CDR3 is TGTGCCAGCAGCGATCAAGGTCGGGGAGAAACCTTC.

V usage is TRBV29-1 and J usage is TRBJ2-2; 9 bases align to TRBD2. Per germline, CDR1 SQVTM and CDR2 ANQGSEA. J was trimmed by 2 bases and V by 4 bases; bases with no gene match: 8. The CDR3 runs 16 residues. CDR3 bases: TGCAGCGTTGCTGGGCTAGCGGGGCCAAACACCGGGGAGCTGTTTTTT. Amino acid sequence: CSVAGLAGPNTGELFF.

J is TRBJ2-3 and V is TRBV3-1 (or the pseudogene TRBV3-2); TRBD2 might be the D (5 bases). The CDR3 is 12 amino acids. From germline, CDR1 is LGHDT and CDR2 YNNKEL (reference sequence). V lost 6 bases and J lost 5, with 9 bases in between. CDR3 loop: CASSPEGDTQYF. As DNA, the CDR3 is TGTGCCAGCAGTCCAGAGGGAGATACGCAGTATTTT.

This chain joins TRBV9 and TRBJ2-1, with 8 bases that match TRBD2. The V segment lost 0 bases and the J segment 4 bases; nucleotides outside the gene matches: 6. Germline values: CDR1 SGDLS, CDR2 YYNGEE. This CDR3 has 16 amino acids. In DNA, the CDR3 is TGTGCCAGCAGCGTAGACCCTAGCGGGCTATACAATGAGCAGTTCTTC. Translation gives CASSVDPSGLYNEQFF. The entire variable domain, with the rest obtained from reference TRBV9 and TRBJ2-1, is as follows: DSGVTQTPKHLITATGQRVTLRCSPRSGDLSVYWYQQSLDQGLQFLIQYYNGEERAKGNILERFSAQQFPDLHSELNLSSLELGDSALYFCASSVDPSGLYNEQFFGPGTRLTVL.

The chain's CDR3 is CASSPSAGADNSPLHF. For the CDR3, the DNA is TGTGCCAGCTCACCAAGTGCAGGGGCGGATAATTCACCCCTCCACTTT. The rearrangement joins TRBV18 to TRBJ1-6, with D possibly matching TRBD1 (6 bases). The CDR3 spans 16 residues. CDR1 and CDR2 (germline): KGHSH, LQKENI. The V end lost 2 bases, the J end lost 5 bases, and 13 bases lay between the germline ends.

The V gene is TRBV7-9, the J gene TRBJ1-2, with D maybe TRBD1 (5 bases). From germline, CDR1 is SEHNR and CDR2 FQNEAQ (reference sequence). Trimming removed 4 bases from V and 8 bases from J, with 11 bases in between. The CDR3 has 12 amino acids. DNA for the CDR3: TGTGCCAGCAGCTCATTAGACAGAGGCTACACCTTC. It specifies CASSSLDRGYTF.

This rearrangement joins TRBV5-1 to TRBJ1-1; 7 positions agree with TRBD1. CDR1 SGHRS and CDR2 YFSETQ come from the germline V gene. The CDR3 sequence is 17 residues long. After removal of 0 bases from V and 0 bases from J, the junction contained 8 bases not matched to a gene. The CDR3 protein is CASSLVQGVSMNTEAFF. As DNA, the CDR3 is TGCGCCAGCAGCTTGGTGCAGGGGGTATCCATGAACACTGAAGCTTTCTTT.

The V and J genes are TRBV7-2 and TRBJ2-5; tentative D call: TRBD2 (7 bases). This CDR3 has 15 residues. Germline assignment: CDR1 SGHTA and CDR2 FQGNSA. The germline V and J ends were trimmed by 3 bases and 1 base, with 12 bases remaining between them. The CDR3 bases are TGTGCCAGCAGCTTCGGACGGGGGGCCCAAGAGACCCAGTACTTC. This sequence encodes CASSFGRGAQETQYF. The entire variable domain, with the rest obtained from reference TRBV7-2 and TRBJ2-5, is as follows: GAGVSQSPSNKVTEKGKDVELRCDPISGHTALYWYRQSLGQGLEFLIYFQGNSAPDKSGLPSDRFSAERTGGSVSTLTIQRTQQEDSAVYLCASSFGRGAQETQYFGPGTRLLVL.

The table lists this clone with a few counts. The CDR3 protein is CASTPEGLAGGEQFF. DNA for the CDR3: TGTGCCAGCACCCCAGAGGGGCTAGCGGGAGGTGAGCAGTTCTTC. The chain combines TRBV9 with TRBJ2-1; TRBD2 matches at 11 bases. Trimming removed 6 bases from V and 9 bases from J; junction bases left unmatched: 11. The V gene's germline CDR1 is SGDLS and CDR2 YYNGEE. The CDR3 has 15 amino acids. Variable domain in full (rest from reference TRBV9 and TRBJ2-1): DSGVTQTPKHLITATGQRVTLRCSPRSGDLSVYWYQQSLDQGLQFLIQYYNGEERAKGNILERFSAQQFPDLHSELNLSSLELGDSALYFCASTPEGLAGGEQFFGPGTRLTVL.

CDR3 sequence reads: CASTEAGTDTQYF. CDR3 in DNA: TGTGCCAGCACCGAAGCGGGCACAGATACGCAGTATTTT. The chain is built from TRBV14 and TRBJ2-3; D perhaps matches TRBD2 (5 bases). The ends were cut back, 7 bases at V and 1 base at J, with 9 bases in the middle. This CDR3 is built from 13 residues. Germline V CDR1 and CDR2: SGHDN, FVKESK.

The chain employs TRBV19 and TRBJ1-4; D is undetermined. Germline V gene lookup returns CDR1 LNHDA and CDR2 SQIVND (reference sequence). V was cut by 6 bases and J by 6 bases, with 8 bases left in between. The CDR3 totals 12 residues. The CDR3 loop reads CASSQLYEKLFF. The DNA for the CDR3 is TGTGCCAGTAGCCAACTTTATGAAAAACTGTTTTTT.

The CDR3 DNA reads as TGTGCCAGCCAGGGGTCTAGCGGGGTACACGAGCAGTACTTC. This sequence encodes CASQGSSGVHEQYF. The J gene is TRBJ2-7, the V gene TRBV2; 9 nucleotides agree with TRBD2. There are 14 residues in the CDR3. The germline V gene encodes CDR1 SNHLY and CDR2 FYNNEI. V lost 8 bases to trimming and J lost 5 bases; unmatched junction nucleotides: 10.

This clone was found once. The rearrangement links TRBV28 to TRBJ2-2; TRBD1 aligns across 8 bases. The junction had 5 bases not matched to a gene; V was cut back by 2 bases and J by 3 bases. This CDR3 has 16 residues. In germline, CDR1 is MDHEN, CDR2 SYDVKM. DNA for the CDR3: TGTGCCAGCAGTTTACCGGGACAGGTACACACCGGGGAGCTGTTTTTT. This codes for CASSLPGQVHTGELFF.

This CDR3 reads CASSLDPGSTEAFF. DNA for the CDR3: TGTGCCAGCAGTCTTGACCCCGGGAGCACTGAAGCTTTCTTT. This chain connects TRBV9 to TRBJ1-1; D call uncertain. Trimming removed 5 bases at V and 4 bases at J, with 15 bases between. The length of the CDR3 is 14 residues. Per germline, CDR1 SGDLS and CDR2 YYNGEE. Variable domain in full (rest from reference TRBV9 and TRBJ1-1): DSGVTQTPKHLITATGQRVTLRCSPRSGDLSVYWYQQSLDQGLQFLIQYYNGEERAKGNILERFSAQQFPDLHSELNLSSLELGDSALYFCASSLDPGSTEAFFGQGTRLTVV.

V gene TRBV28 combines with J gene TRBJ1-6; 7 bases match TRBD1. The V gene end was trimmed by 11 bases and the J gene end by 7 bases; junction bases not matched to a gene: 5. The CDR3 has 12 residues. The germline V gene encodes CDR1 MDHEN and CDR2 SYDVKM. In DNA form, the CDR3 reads TGTGCCTCCGGGACAGCGAATTCACCCCTCCACTTT. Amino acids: CASGTANSPLHF.

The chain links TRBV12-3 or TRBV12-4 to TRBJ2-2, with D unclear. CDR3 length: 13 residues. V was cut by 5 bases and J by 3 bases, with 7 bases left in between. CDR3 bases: TGTGCCAGCAGTGAGCGTTACACCGGGGAGCTGTTTTTT. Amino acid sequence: CASSERYTGELFF.

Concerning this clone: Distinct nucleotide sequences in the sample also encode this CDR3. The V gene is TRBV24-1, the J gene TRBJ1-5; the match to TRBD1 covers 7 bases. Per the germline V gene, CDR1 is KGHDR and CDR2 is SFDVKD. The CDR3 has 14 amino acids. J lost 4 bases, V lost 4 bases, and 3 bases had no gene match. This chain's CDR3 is CATSEQGSNQPQHF. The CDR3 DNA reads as TGTGCCACCAGTGAACAGGGGTCGAATCAGCCCCAGCATTTT.

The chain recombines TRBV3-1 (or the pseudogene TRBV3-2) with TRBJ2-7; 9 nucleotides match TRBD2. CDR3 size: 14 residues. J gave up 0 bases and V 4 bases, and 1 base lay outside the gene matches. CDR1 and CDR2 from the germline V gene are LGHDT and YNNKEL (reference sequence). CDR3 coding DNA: TGTGCCAGCAGCCCGGGACTAGCCTCCTACGAGCAGTACTTC. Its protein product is CASSPGLASYEQYF.

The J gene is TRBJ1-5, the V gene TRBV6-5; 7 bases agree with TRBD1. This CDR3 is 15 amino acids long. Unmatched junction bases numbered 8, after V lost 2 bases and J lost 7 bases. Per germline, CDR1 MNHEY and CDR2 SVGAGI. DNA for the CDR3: TGTGCCAGCAGTTACAGTGGACAGGAAGGACAGCCCCAGCATTTT. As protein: CASSYSGQEGQPQHF.